A selection of T cell receptor beta chains follows, all from one sample in a study of blood T cells in healthy people across ages. TCRdb analysed the 5' RACE reads with MiXCR anew, one entry per CDR3 protein. The sample has roughly 1.5 million distinct CDR3 sequences; roughly 43% are singletons. Sequences were obtained from blood. The receptors derive from a woman aged 18-29 years in good health. The CDR3 runs from the conserved cysteine through the conserved F or W. The D gene is left open where the match is weak. Clone size is shown for a subset of rows, as once, few, many or a class of expanded clone.

.	TRBV9	TRBJ1-1	.	TGTGCCAGCAGCGTAAGGGGTGAGGGCACTGAAGCTTTCTTT	CASSVRGEGTEAFF
.	TRBV13	TRBJ1-2	.	TGTGCCAGCAGCGTAAAATCTAGGGGCTATGGCTACACCTTC	CASSVKSRGYGYTF
.	TRBV5-6	TRBJ1-2	few	TGTGCCAGCACAAGGGGGAGGATTACTAACTATGGCTACACCTTC	CASTRGRITNYGYTF
.	TRBV7-2	TRBJ1-6	few	TGTGCCAGCAGCTTATCAGGGCGCGCTGGTAATTCACCCCTCCACTTT	CASSLSGRAGNSPLHF
.	TRBV6-2/TRBV6-3	TRBJ2-5	.	TGTGCCAGCAGTTACCGGATTGAGCAGTACTTC	CASSYRIEQYF
.	TRBV27	TRBJ2-5	.	TGTGCCAGCAGCCGTCCCGGGGGCACAGAGACCCAGTACTTC	CASSRPGGTETQYF
TRBD2	TRBV3-1	TRBJ2-7	.	TGTGCCAGCAGCCGGACGGTGGAGACTAGCTCCTACAATGAGCAGTACTTC	CASSRTVETSSYNEQYF
.	TRBV7-6	TRBJ1-2	.	TGTGCCAGCAGCTTAGGGTTTTATGGTGGCTACACCTTC	CASSLGFYGGYTF
.	TRBV5-1	TRBJ2-5	.	TGCGCCAGCAGCCGCGGCGAGCGCCAAGAGACCCAGTACTTC	CASSRGERQETQYF
.	TRBV5-5	TRBJ2-1	.	TGTGCCAGCAGCTTGGACAGTGAATACAATGAGCAGTTCTTC	CASSLDSEYNEQFF
.	TRBV5-6	TRBJ1-2	.	TGTGCCAGCAGCTTGGTGTTCGGCAACTATGGCTACACCTTC	CASSLVFGNYGYTF
.	TRBV5-1	TRBJ2-7	few	TGCGCCAGCAGCGTGGCCGTGGGTTCCGAGCAGTACTTC	CASSVAVGSEQYF
.	TRBV7-2	TRBJ2-5	.	TGTGCCAGCAGCTTAGCAATTGACCGCCAAGAGACCCAGTACTTC	CASSLAIDRQETQYF
TRBD1	TRBV20-1	TRBJ2-3	.	TGCAGTGCTGGGACAGCCTTTTACTCCACAGATACGCAGTATTTT	CSAGTAFYSTDTQYF
.	TRBV27	TRBJ2-7	.	TGTGCCAACAGTATCAGCGGCCAACACATTTACTACGAGCAGTACTTC	CANSISGQHIYYEQYF
.	TRBV20-1	TRBJ2-4	.	TGCAGTGCTGGCTCCTCAGCGACGGCCAAAAACATTCAGTACTTC	CSAGSSATAKNIQYF
.	TRBV12-3/TRBV12-4	TRBJ2-3	few	TGTGCCAGCAGTTTTGGTACAACAGATACGCAGTATTTT	CASSFGTTDTQYF
.	TRBV24-1	TRBJ2-1	few	TGTGCCACCAGTGATTTGCTCAATGAGCAGTTCTTC	CATSDLLNEQFF
TRBD1	TRBV20-1	TRBJ1-1	.	TGCAGTGCTCCGAGGGGGCGAACTGAAGCTTTCTTT	CSAPRGRTEAFF
.	TRBV5-1	TRBJ2-7	.	TGCGCCAGCAGCTTGGACTATCCTCCTCAGGGATCCTACGAGCAGTACTTC	CASSLDYPPQGSYEQYF
.	TRBV29-1	TRBJ1-1	.	TGCAGCGTTGGGTCGGGCAGGGCCTACATGAACACTGAAGCTTTCTTT	CSVGSGRAYMNTEAFF
.	TRBV3-1	TRBJ1-2	.	TGTGCCAGCAGCCAAAACACCTGGAATGGCTACACCTTC	CASSQNTWNGYTF
.	TRBV3-1	TRBJ1-4	.	TGTGCCAGCACCCGGAGACCGAGTAATGAAAAACTGTTTTTT	CASTRRPSNEKLFF
TRBD2	TRBV20-1	TRBJ2-3	many	TGCAGTGCTAGAGCGGCGGGAGGGCCAGGAGATACGCAGTATTTT	CSARAAGGPGDTQYF
TRBD1	TRBV10-3	TRBJ1-2	.	TGTGCCATCAGTGCCCTAGGCGGACAGGGGGCAAGTAACCTTAATGGCTACACCTTC	CAISALGGQGASNLNGYTF
.	TRBV4-1	TRBJ1-2	.	.	CASSQVGPGSFGYTF
.	TRBV5-1	TRBJ1-1	.	TGCGCCAGCAAGAAGACAGGTGTGTTCGGCGGGGGGACTGAAGCTTTCTTT	CASKKTGVFGGGTEAFF
.	TRBV29-1	TRBJ1-1	once	TGCAGCGTCGAGAGGTGGGCAGAGGAGGGCACTGAAGCTTTCTTT	CSVERWAEEGTEAFF
.	TRBV10-3	TRBJ2-5	.	TGTGCCATCAGTGAAAGGGAGACCCAGTACTTC	CAISERETQYF
.	TRBV6-5	TRBJ1-1	few	TGTGCCAGCAGTTACTCGAGTTTGGGGGCGCTCAGAGAAGCTTTCTTT	CASSYSSLGALREAFF
.	TRBV5-1	TRBJ2-7	.	TGCGCCAGCAGCCCGACCCCCGGGCGGTACGAGCAGTACTTC	CASSPTPGRYEQYF
.	TRBV6-5	TRBJ1-5	.	TGTGCCAGCAGTCAGGACCTCTGGGGGCCCCAGCATTTT	CASSQDLWGPQHF
.	TRBV27	TRBJ2-5	.	TGTGCCAGCAGTTCTAAGACACCGCAAGAGACCCAGTACTTC	CASSSKTPQETQYF
.	TRBV5-1	TRBJ2-5	few	TGCGCCAGCAGCAATCCTCAGGGATTCCAAGAGACCCAGTACTTC	CASSNPQGFQETQYF
.	TRBV27	TRBJ2-7	.	TGTGCCAGCAGTTTCTCCAGGGGTGCCAAGCAGTACTTC	CASSFSRGAKQYF
TRBD1	TRBV15	TRBJ2-4	.	TGTGCCACCAGCAGGTATAGGGACAGGGAGGTATCGGACATTCAGTACTTC	CATSRYRDREVSDIQYF
.	TRBV27	TRBJ2-1	.	TGTGCCAGCAGTAACCTTGGCGTCTACAATGAGCAGTTCTTC	CASSNLGVYNEQFF
TRBD1	TRBV7-2	TRBJ2-7	few	TGTGCCAGCAGCTCTCGACAGGGTCCCTACGAGCAGTACTTC	CASSSRQGPYEQYF
TRBD2	TRBV27	TRBJ2-1	few	TGTGCCAGCAGCGGGACTAGTTTTAGCTCCTACAATGAGCAGTTCTTC	CASSGTSFSSYNEQFF
TRBD2	TRBV20-1	TRBJ2-1	.	TGCAGTGCTAGAGATTACGGGAGGGGGTATGAGCAGTTCTTC	CSARDYGRGYEQFF
.	TRBV6-6	TRBJ1-4	few	TGTGCCAGCAGTTACGGCCTCTCGGAAAAACTGTTTTTT	CASSYGLSEKLFF
.	TRBV6-6	TRBJ1-1	.	TGTGCCAGCAGCGGTGCGGCAATGTGGGCTTTCTTT	CASSGAAMWAFF